This T cell receptor beta chain was identified in a study of T cells in Graves' hyperthyroidism and ophthalmopathy. Germline trimming cut 5 bases from V and 7 bases from J; bases unmatched to any gene: 3. The V gene's germline CDR1 is DFQATT and CDR2 SNEGSKA (reference sequence). CDR3 length: 13 residues. Amplification of TCR beta CDR3 regions was performed using RNA transcripts as template. Initially, a first-round RT-PCR of the TCR CDR3 employed the HTBI primer set. TCRdb reprocessed the multiplex PCR reads with MiXCR, giving one entry per CDR3 protein. This sample has about 720,000 distinct CDR3 sequences, with around a sixth found just once.

This TCR derives from a woman between 45 and 65 years old with Graves' hyperthyroidism that later progressed to Graves' ophthalmopathy. The sample taken for sequencing was blood. The chain has TRBV20-1 and TRBJ1-4; TRBD1 aligns across 11 bases. CDR3 in amino acids: CSAPDRGPEKLFF. CDR3 nucleotides: TGCAGTGCTCCGGACAGGGGGCCTGAAAAACTGTTTTTT.